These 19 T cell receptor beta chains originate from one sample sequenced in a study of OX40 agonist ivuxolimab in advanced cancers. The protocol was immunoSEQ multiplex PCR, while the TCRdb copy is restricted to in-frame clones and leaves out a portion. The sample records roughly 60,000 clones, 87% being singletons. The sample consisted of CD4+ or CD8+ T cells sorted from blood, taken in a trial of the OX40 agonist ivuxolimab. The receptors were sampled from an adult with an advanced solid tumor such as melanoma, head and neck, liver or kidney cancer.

The CDR3: CASSIFYFSNQPQHF. CDR3 sequence (DNA): TGTGCCAGTAGTATATTTTACTTTAGCAATCAGCCCCAGCATTTT. V and J are TRBV19 and TRBJ1-5; D gene ambiguous. Germline lookup yields CDR1 LNHDA and CDR2 SQIVND (reference sequence). The V end was cut by 2 bases, the J end by 0 bases, with 8 bases between. The CDR3 is 15 residues long. Supplemented by reference TRBV19 and TRBJ1-5, the full variable domain reads DGGITQSPKYLFRKEGQNVTLSCEQNLNHDAMYWYRQDPGQGLRLIYYSQIVNDFQKGDIAEGYSVSREKKESFPLTVTSAQKNPTAFYLCASSIFYFSNQPQHFGDGTRLSIL.

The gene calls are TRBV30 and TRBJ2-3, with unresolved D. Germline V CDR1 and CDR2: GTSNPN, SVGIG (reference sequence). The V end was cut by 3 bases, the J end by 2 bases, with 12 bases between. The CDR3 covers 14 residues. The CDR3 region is CAWRKQIPTDTQYF. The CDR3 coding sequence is TGTGCCTGGAGGAAACAAATCCCCACAGATACGCAGTATTTT.

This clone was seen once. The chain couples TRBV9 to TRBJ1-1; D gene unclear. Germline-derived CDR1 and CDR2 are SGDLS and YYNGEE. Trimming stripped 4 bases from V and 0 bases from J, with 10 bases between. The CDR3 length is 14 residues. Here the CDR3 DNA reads TGTGCCAGCAGCATATCCAACATGAACACTGAAGCTTTCTTT. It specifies CASSISNMNTEAFF.

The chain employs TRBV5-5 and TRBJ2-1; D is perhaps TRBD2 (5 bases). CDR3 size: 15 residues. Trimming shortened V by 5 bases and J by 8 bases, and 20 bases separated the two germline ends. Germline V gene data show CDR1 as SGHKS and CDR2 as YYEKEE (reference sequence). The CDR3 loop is CASSPGLLLNHEQFF. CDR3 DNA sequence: TGTGCCAGCAGTCCTGGACTGCTCTTAAATCATGAGCAGTTCTTC.

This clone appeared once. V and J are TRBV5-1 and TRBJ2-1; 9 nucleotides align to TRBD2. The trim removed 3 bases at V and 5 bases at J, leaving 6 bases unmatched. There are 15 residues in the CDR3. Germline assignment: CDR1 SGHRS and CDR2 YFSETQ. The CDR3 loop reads CASSSLAGRNNEQFF. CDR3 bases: TGCGCCAGCAGCTCTCTAGCGGGACGGAACAATGAGCAGTTCTTC.

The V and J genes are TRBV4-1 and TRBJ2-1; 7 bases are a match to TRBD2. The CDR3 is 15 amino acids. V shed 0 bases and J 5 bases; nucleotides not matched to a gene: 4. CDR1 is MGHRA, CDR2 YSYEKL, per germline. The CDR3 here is CASSQDGTTNNEQFF. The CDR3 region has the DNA TGCGCCAGCAGCCAAGATGGGACTACCAACAATGAGCAGTTCTTC.

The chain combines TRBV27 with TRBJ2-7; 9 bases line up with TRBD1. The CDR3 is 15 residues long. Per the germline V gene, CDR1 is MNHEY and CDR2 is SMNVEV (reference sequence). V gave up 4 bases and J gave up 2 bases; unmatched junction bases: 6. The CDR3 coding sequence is TGTGCCAGCAGTTCCACCGGGACAGGGACCTACGAGCAGTACTTC. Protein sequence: CASSSTGTGTYEQYF.

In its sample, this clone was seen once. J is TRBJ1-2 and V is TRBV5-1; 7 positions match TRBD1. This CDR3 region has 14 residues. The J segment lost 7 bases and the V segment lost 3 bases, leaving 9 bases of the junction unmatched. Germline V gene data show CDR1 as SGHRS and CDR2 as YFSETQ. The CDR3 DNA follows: TGCGCCAGCAGCTCCACAGGGGATCCGTTTGGCTACACCTTC. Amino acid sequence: CASSSTGDPFGYTF. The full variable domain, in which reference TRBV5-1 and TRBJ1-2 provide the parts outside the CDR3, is KAGVTQTPRYLIKTRGQQVTLSCSPISGHRSVSWYQQTPGQGLQFLFEYFSETQRNKGNFPGRFSGRQFSNSRSEMNVSTLELGDSALYLCASSSTGDPFGYTFGSGTRLTVV.

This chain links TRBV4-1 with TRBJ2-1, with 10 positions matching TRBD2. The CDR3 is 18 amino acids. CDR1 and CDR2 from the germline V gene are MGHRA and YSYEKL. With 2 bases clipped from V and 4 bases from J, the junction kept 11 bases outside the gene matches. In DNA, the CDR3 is TGCGCCAGCAGCCAACCCACGGGACTAGCGAATCTATACAATGAGCAGTTCTTC. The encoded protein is CASSQPTGLANLYNEQFF.

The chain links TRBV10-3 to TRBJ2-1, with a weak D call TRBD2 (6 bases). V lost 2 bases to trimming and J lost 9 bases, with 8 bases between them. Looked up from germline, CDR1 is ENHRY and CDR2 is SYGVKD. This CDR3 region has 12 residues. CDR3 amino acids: CAISERETEQFF. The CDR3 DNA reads TGTGCCATCAGTGAGCGGGAGACTGAGCAGTTCTTC.

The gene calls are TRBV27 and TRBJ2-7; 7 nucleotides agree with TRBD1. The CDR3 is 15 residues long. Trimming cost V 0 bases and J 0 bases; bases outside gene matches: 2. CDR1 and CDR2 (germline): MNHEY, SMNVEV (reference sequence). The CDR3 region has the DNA TGTGCCAGCAGTTTATCTTGGGACAGCTCCTACGAGCAGTACTTC. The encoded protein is CASSLSWDSSYEQYF.

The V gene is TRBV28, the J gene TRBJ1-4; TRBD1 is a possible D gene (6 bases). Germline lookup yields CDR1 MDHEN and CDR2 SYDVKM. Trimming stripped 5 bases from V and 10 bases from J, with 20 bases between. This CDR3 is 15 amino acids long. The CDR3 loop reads CASSPTGTVKGKLFF. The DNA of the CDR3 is TGTGCCAGCAGTCCTACAGGGACTGTTAAGGGAAAACTGTTTTTT.

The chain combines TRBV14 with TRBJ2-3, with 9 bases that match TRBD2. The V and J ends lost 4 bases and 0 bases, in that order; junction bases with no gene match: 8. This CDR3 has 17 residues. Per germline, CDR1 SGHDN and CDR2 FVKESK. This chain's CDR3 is CASSRARLAGSTDTQYF. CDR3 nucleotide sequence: TGTGCCAGCAGCCGCGCGAGGCTAGCGGGAAGCACAGATACGCAGTATTTT.

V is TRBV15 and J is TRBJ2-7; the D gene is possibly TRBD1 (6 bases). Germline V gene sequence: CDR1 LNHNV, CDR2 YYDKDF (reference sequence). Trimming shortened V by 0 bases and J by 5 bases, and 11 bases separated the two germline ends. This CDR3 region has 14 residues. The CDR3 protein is CATSREDSLNEQYF. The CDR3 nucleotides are TGTGCCACCAGCAGAGAGGACAGTTTAAACGAGCAGTACTTC.

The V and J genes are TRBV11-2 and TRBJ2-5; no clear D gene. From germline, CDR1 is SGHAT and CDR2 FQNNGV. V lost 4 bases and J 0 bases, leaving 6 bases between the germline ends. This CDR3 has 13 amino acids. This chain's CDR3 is CASSWPYQETQYF. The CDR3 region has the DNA TGTGCCAGCAGCTGGCCGTACCAAGAGACCCAGTACTTC.

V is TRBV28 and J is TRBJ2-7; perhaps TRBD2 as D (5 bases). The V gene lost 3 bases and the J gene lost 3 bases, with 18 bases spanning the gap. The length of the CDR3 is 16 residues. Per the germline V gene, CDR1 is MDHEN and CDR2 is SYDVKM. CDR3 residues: CASSFLLGANLYEQYF. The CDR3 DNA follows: TGTGCCAGCAGTTTTCTCTTGGGAGCCAACCTCTACGAGCAGTACTTC.

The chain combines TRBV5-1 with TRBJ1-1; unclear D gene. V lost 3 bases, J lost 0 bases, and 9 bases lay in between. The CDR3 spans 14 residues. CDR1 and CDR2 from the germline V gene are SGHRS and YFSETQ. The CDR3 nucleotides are TGCGCCAGCAGCTCGCTACGATTGAACACTGAAGCTTTCTTT. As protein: CASSSLRLNTEAFF.

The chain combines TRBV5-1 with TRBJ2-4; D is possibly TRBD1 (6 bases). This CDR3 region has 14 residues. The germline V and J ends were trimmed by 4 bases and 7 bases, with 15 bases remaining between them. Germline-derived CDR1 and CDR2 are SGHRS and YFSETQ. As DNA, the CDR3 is TGCGCCAGCAGCCGCTCCGGAAGGGGGAACATTCAGTACTTC. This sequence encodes CASSRSGRGNIQYF.

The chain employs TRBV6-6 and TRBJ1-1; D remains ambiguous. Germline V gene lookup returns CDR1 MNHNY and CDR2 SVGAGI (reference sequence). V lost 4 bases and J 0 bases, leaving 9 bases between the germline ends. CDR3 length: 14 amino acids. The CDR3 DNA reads TGTGCCAGCAGTTTCGGCTATATGAACACTGAAGCTTTCTTT. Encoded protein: CASSFGYMNTEAFF.